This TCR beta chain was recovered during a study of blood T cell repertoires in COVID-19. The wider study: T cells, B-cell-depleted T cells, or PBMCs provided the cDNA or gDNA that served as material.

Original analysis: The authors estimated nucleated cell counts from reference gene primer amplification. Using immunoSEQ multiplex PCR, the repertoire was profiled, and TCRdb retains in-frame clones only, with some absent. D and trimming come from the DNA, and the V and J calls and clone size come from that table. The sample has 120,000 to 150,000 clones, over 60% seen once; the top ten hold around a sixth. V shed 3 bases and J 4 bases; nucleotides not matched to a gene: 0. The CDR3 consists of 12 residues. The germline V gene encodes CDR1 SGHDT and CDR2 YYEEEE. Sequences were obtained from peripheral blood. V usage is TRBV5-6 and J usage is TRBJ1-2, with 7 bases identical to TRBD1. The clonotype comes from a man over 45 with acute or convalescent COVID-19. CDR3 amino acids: CASSSGGYGYTF. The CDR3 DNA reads TGTGCCAGCAGCTCAGGGGGCTATGGCTACACCTTC.